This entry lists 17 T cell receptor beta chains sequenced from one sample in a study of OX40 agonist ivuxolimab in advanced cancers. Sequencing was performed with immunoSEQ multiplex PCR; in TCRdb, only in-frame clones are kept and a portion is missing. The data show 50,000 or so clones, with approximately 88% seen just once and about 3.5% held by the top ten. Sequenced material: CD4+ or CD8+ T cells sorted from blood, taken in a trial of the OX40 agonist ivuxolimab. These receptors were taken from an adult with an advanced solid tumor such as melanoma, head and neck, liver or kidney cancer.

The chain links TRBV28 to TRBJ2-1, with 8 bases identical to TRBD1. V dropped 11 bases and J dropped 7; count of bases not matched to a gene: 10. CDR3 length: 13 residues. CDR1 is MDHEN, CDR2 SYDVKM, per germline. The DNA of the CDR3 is TGTGCCCACGGCACGACAGGGGTGAATGAGCAGTTCTTC. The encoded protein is CAHGTTGVNEQFF. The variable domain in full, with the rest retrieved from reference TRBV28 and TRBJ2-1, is DVKVTQSSRYLVKRTGEKVFLECVQDMDHENMFWYRQDPGLGLRLIYFSYDVKMKEKGDIPEGYSVSREKKERFSLILESASTNQTSMYLCAHGTTGVNEQFFGPGTRLTVL.

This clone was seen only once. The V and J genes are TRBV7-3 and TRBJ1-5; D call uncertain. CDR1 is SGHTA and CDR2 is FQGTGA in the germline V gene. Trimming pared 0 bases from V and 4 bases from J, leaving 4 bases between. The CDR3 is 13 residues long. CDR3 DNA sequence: TGTGCCAGCAGCTTAACGGAGAATCAGCCCCAGCATTTT. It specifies CASSLTENQPQHF.

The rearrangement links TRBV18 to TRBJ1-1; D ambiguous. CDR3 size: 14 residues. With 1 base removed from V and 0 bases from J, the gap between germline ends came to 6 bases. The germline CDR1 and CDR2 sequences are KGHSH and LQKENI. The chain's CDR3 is CASSPQTMNTEAFF. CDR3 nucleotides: TGTGCCAGCTCACCACAGACCATGAACACTGAAGCTTTCTTT.

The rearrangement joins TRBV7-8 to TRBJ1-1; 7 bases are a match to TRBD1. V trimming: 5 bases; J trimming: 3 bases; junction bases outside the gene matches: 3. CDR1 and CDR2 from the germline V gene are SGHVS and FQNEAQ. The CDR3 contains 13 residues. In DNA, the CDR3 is TGTGCCAGCAGCAGACAGGGAGACACTGAAGCTTTCTTT. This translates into CASSRQGDTEAFF.

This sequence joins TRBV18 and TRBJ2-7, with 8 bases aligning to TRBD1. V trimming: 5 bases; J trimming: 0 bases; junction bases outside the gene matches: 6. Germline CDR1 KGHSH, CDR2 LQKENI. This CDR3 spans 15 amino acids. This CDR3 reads CASSTGGVNSYEQYF. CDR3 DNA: TGTGCCAGCTCAACAGGGGGAGTTAACTCCTACGAGCAGTACTTC.

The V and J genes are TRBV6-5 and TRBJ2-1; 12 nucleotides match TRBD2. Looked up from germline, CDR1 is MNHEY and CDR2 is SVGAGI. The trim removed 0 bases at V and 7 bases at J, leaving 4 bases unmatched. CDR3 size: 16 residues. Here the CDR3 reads CASSYSTSGSRNEQFF. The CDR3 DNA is TGTGCCAGCAGTTACTCGACTAGCGGGAGTAGGAATGAGCAGTTCTTC.

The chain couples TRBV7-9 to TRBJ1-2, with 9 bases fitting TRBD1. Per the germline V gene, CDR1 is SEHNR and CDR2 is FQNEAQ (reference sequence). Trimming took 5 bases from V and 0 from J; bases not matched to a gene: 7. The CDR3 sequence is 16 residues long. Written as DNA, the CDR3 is TGTGCCAGCAGCCGCCTGACAGGGGGTTCTAACTATGGCTACACCTTC. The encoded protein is CASSRLTGGSNYGYTF.

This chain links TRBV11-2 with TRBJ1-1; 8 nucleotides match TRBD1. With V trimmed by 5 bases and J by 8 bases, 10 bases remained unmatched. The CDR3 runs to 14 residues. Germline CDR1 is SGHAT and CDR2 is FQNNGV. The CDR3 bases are TGTGCCAGCAGCCAAAGACAGGGGTTCACCGAAGCTTTCTTT. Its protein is CASSQRQGFTEAFF.

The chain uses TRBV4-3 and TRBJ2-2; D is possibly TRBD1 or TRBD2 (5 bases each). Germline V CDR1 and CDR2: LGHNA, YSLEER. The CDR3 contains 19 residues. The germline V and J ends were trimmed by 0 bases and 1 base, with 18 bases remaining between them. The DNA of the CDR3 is TGCGCCAGCAGCCAAGACGAGGGGCCCGGGGTTTGGAACACCGGGGAGCTGTTTTTT. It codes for CASSQDEGPGVWNTGELFF.

The CDR3 loop is CASSGEASGLNTIDTQYF. DNA for the CDR3: TGTGCCAGCAGCGGAGAGGCTAGCGGTTTGAACACTATAGATACGCAGTATTTT. This chain uses TRBV11-1 with TRBJ2-3; 7 nucleotides match TRBD2. This CDR3 comprises 18 residues. Looked up from germline, CDR1 is SGHAT and CDR2 is FQDESV (reference sequence). The V gene end was trimmed by 5 bases and the J gene end by 5 bases; junction bases not matched to a gene: 19.

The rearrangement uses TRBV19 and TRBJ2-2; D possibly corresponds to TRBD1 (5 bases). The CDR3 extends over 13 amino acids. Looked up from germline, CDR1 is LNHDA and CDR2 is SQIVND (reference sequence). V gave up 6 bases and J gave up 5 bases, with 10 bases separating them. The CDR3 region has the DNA TGTGCCAGTAGCAACCAGGGAACCGGGGAGCTGTTTTTT. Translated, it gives CASSNQGTGELFF.

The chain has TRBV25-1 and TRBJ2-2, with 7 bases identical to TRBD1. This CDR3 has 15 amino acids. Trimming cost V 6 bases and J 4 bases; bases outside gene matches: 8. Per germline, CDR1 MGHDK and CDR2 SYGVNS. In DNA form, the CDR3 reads TGTGCCAGCAGGTCAGGGGGAGCGGTCACCGGGGAGCTGTTTTTT. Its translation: CASRSGGAVTGELFF.

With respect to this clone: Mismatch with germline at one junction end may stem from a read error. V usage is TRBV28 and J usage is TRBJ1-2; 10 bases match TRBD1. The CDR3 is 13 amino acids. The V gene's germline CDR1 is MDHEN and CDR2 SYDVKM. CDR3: CASSQDRGRSGAF. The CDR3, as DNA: TGTGCCAGCAGTCAAGACAGGGGGCGGTCGGGGGCCTTC.

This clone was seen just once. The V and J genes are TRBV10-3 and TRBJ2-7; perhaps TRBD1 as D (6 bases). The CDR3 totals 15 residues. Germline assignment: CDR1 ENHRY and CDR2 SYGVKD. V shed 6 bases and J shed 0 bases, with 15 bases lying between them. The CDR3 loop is CAIRDRTEASYEQYF. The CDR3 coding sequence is TGTGCCATCAGAGATAGGACAGAGGCCTCCTACGAGCAGTACTTC.

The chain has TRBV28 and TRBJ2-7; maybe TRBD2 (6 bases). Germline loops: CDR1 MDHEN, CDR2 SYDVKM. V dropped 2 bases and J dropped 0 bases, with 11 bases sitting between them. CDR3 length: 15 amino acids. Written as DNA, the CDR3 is TGTGCCAGCAGTTTAGGAGAACTAGCCTCCTACGAGCAGTACTTC. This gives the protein CASSLGELASYEQYF.

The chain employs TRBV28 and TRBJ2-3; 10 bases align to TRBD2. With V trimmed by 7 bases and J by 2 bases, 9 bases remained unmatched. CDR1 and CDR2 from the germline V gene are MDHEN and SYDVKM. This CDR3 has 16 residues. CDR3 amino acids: CASTGGSGRTTDTQYF. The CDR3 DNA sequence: TGTGCCAGCACCGGGGGTAGCGGGAGGACCACAGATACGCAGTATTTT. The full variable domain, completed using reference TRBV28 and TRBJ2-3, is DVKVTQSSRYLVKRTGEKVFLECVQDMDHENMFWYRQDPGLGLRLIYFSYDVKMKEKGDIPEGYSVSREKKERFSLILESASTNQTSMYLCASTGGSGRTTDTQYFGPGTRLTVL.

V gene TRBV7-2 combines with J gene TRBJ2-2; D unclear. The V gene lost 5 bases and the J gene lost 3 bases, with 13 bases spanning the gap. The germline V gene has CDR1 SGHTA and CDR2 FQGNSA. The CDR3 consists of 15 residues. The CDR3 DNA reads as TGTGCCAGCAGCCTAGGGCAGGCCGACACCGGGGAGCTGTTTTTT. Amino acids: CASSLGQADTGELFF.